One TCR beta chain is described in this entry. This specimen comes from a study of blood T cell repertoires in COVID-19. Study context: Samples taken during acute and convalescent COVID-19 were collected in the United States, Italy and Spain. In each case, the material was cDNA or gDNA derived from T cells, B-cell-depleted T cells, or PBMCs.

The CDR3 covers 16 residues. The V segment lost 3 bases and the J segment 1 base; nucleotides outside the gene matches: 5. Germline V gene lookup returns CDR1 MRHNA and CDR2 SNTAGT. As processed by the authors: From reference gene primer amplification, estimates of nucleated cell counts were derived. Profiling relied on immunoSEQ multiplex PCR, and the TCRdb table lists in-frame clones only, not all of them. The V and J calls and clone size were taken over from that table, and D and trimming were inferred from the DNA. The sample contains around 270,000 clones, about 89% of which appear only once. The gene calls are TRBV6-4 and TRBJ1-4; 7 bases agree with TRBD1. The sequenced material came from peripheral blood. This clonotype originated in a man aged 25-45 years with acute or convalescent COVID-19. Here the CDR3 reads CASSEQGMGTNEKLFF. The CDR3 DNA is TGTGCCAGCAGTGAACAGGGGATGGGAACTAATGAAAAACTGTTTTTT.